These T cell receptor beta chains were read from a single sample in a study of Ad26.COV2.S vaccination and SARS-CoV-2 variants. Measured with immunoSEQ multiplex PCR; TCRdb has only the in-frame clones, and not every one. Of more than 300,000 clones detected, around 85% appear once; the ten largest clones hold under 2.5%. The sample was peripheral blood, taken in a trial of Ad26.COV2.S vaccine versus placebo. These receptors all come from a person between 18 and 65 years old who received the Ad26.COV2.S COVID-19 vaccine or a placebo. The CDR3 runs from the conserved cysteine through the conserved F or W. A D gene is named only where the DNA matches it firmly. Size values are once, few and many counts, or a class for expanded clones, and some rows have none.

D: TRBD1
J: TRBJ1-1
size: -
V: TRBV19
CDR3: CASRQGYTEAFF
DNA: TGTGCCAGTAGACAGGGGTACACTGAAGCTTTCTTT

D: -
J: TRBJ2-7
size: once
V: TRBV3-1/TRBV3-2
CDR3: CASSQEDFSYEQYF
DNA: TGTGCCAGCAGCCAAGAGGACTTCTCCTACGAGCAGTACTTC

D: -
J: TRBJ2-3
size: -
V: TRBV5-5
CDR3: CASSLVPRTDTQYF
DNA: TGTGCCAGCAGCTTGGTTCCCCGGACAGATACGCAGTATTTT

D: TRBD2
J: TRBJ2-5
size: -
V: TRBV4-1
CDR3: CASSRRAGAGEETQYF
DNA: TGCGCCAGCAGCCGCCGGGCGGGAGCGGGGGAAGAGACCCAGTACTTC

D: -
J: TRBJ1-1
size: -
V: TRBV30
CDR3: CAWTLERAGKAFF
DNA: TGTGCCTGGACCCTGGAAAGGGCAGGGAAAGCTTTCTTT

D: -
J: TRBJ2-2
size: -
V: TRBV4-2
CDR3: CASGRRGNTGELFF
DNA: TGTGCCAGCGGTAGGCGGGGCAACACCGGGGAGCTGTTTTTT

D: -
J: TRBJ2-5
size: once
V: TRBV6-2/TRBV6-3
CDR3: CASSYSGRDERETQYF
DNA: TGTGCCAGCAGTTACTCGGGTCGGGACGAACGGGAGACCCAGTACTTC

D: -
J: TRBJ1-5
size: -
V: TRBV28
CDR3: CASSRDNSNQPQHF
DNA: TGTGCCAGCAGTCGGGATAATAGCAATCAGCCCCAGCATTTT

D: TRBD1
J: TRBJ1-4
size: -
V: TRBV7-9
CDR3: CASSASSPGTAYEKLFF
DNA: TGTGCCAGCAGCGCCTCTTCTCCCGGGACAGCCTATGAAAAACTGTTTTTT

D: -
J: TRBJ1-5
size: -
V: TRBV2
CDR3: CASSVGSYSNQPQHF
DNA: TGTGCCAGCAGTGTAGGTTCTTATAGCAATCAGCCCCAGCATTTT

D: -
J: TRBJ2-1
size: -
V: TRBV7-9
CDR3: CASSLSYNEQFF
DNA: TGTGCCAGCAGTCTCTCCTACAATGAGCAGTTCTTC

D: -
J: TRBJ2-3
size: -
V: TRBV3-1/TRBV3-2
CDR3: CASSQGGWLATDTQYF
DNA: TGTGCCAGCAGCCAAGGGGGGTGGCTAGCCACAGATACGCAGTATTTT

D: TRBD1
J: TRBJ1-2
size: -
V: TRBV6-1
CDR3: CASSEAMTGVNYGYTF
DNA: TGTGCCAGCAGTGAAGCTATGACAGGGGTTAACTATGGCTACACCTTC

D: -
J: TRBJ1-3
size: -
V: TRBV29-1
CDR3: CSPGRASGNTIYF
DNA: TGCAGCCCTGGGCGGGCCTCTGGAAACACCATATATTTT

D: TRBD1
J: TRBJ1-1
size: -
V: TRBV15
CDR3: CATSRDSPGGEAFF
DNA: TGTGCCACCAGCAGAGATAGCCCAGGGGGAGAAGCTTTCTTT

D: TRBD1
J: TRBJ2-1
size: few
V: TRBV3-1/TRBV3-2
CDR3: CASSPSPRTGVRSSYNEQFF
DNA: TGTGCCAGCAGCCCCTCACCGCGGACAGGGGTAAGGAGCTCCTACAATGAGCAGTTCTTC

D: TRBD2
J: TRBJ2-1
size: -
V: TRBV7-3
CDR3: CASSLKGLAAWDEQFF
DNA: TGTGCCAGCAGCTTAAAGGGACTAGCCGCTTGGGATGAGCAGTTCTTC

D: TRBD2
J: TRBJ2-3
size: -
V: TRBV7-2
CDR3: CASAPGGPQITQYF
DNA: TGTGCCAGCGCTCCGGGGGGGCCACAGATAACGCAGTATTTT

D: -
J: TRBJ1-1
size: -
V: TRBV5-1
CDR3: CASSLGGVGNTEAFF
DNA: TGCGCCAGCAGCTTGGGGGGCGTTGGGAACACTGAAGCTTTCTTT

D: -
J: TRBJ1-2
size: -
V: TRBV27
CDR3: CASSPPGTLYGYTF
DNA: TGTGCCAGCAGTCCCCCCGGGACCCTATATGGCTACACCTTC

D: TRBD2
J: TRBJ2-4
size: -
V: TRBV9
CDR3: CASSAGLAGGLAKNIQYF
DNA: TGTGCCAGCAGCGCGGGACTAGCGGGGGGTCTAGCCAAAAACATTCAGTACTTC

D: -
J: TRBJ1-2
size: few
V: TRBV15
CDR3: CATSRDRDYGYTF
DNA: TGTGCCACCAGCAGAGACAGGGACTATGGCTACACCTTC

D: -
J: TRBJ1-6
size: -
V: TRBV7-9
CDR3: CASSLVMLTGNSPLHF
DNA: TGTGCCAGCAGCTTAGTTATGTTGACAGGAAATTCACCCCTCCACTTT

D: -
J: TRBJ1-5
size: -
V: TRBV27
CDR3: CASSPRGSNQPQHF
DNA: TGTGCCAGCAGTCCCCGGGGGAGCAATCAGCCCCAGCATTTT

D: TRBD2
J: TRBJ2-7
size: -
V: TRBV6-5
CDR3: CASRYTSVDTYEQYF
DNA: TGTGCCAGCAGGTATACTAGCGTGGATACCTACGAGCAGTACTTC

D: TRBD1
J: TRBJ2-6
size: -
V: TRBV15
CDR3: CATSRDGTAFSGANVLTF
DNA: TGTGCCACCAGCAGAGACGGGACAGCGTTTTCTGGGGCCAACGTCCTGACTTTC

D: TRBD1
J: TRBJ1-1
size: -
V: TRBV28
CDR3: CASSLGQGTEAFF
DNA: TGTGCCAGCAGTTTAGGACAGGGCACTGAAGCTTTCTTT

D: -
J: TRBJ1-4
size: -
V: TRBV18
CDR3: CASSPMKSPNEKLFF
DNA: TGTGCCAGCTCACCAATGAAAAGCCCTAATGAAAAACTGTTTTTT

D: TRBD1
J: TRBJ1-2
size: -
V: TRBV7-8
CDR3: CASSSRWDSLYGYTF
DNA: TGTGCCAGCAGCTCAAGATGGGACAGTTTATATGGCTACACCTTC

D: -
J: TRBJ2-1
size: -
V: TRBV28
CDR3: CASSLMAGWDNEQFF
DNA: TGTGCCAGCAGTTTAATGGCAGGGTGGGACAATGAGCAGTTCTTC

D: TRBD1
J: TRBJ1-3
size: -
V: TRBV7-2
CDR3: CASSLTGGTGNTIYF
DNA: TGTGCCAGCAGCCTGACAGGGGGCACTGGAAACACCATATATTTT

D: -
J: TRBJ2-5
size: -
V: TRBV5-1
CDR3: CASSLASRPETQYF
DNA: TGCGCCAGCAGCTTGGCCTCAAGGCCAGAGACCCAGTACTTC

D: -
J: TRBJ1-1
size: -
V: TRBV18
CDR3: CASSPLIQANTEAFF
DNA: TGTGCCAGCTCACCTCTGATTCAGGCTAACACTGAAGCTTTCTTT

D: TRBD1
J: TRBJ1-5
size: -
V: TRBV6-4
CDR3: CASSAPDRGGQQPQHF
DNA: TGTGCCAGCAGTGCACCGGACAGGGGTGGGCAGCAGCCCCAGCATTTT

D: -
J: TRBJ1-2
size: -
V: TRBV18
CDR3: CASSPPNRDLRYTF
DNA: TGTGCCAGCTCACCACCGAATAGGGACCTCAGATACACCTTC

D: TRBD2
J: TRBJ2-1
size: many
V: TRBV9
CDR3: CASSSYAGGNNEQFF
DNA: TGTGCCAGCAGCAGCTATGCGGGGGGAAATAATGAGCAGTTCTTC

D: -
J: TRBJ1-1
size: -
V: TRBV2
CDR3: CARQARVNTEAFF
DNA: TGTGCCAGACAAGCCAGAGTGAACACTGAAGCTTTCTTT

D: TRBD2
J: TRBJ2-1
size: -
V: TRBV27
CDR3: CASRGTSGGAGNEQFF
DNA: TGTGCCAGCAGAGGGACTAGCGGGGGGGCGGGGAATGAGCAGTTCTTC

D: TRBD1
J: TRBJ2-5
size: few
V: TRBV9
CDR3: CASSGGTGGFRETQYF
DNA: TGTGCCAGCAGCGGAGGGACAGGGGGTTTCAGAGAGACCCAGTACTTC

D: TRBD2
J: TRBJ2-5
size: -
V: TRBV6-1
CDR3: CASSEGGGWETQYF
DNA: TGTGCCAGCAGTGAAGGCGGGGGTTGGGAGACCCAGTACTTC

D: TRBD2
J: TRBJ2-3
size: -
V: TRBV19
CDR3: CASRPPGLRTDTQYF
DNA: TGTGCCAGTAGACCACCGGGACTACGCACAGATACGCAGTATTTT

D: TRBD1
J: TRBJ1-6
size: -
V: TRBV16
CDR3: CASSRQQGGNSPLHF
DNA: TGTGCCAGCAGCCGCCAGCAGGGGGGTAATTCACCCCTCCACTTT

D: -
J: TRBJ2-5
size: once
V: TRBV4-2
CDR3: CASSQGAASQETQYF
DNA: TGTGCCAGCAGCCAAGGGGCGGCCTCCCAAGAGACCCAGTACTTC

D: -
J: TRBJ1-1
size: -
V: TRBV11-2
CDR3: CASSSLFLGGGSNTEAFF
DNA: TGTGCCAGCAGCAGCTTATTTCTAGGAGGGGGTTCGAACACTGAAGCTTTCTTT

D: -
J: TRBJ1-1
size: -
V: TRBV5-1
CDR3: CASSPGPAMGMNTEAFF
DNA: TGCGCCAGCAGCCCGGGACCGGCGATGGGGATGAACACTGAAGCTTTCTTT

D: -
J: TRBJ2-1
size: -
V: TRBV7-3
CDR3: CASSERDGNEQFF
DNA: TGTGCCAGCAGCGAACGCGACGGGAATGAGCAGTTCTTC

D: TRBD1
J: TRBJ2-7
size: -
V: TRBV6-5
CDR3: CASSYSGGGYEQYF
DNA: TGTGCCAGCAGTTACTCAGGGGGCGGCTACGAGCAGTACTTC

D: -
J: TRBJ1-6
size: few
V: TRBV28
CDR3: CASTINNSPLHF
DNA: TGTGCCAGCACTATAAACAATTCACCCCTCCACTTT

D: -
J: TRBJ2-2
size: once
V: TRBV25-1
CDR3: CASRGTGELFF
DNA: TGTGCCAGCAGAGGCACCGGGGAGCTGTTTTTT

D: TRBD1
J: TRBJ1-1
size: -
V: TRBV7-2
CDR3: CASKQWDRDDEAFF
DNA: TGTGCCAGCAAACAGTGGGACAGGGATGATGAAGCTTTCTTT

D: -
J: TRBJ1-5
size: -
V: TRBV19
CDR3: CASSIDTGIEQPQHF
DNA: TGTGCCAGTAGTATAGATACGGGGATTGAGCAGCCCCAGCATTTT

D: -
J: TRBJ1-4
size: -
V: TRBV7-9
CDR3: CASNLGGFNNEKLFF
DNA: TGTGCCAGCAACCTAGGGGGGTTTAATAATGAAAAACTGTTTTTT

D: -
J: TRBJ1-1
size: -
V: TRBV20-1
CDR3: CSASKMAPAFF
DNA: TGCAGTGCTAGTAAAATGGCACCGGCTTTCTTT

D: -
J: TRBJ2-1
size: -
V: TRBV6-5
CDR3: CASRDFLQGWDEQFF
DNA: TGTGCCAGCAGAGATTTTTTGCAGGGTTGGGATGAGCAGTTCTTC

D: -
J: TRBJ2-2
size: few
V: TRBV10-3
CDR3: CAISGTPNTGELFF
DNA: TGTGCCATCAGTGGAACACCGAACACCGGGGAGCTGTTTTTT

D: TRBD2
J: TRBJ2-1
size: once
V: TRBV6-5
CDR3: CATQTSGGFNEQFF
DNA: TGTGCCACCCAAACTAGCGGGGGTTTTAATGAGCAGTTCTTC

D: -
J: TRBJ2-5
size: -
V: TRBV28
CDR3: CASSLRGAREETQYF
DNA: TGTGCCAGCAGTTTACGAGGGGCGCGGGAAGAGACCCAGTACTTC

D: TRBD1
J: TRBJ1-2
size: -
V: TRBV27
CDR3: CASSLNRGGDYGYTF
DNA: TGTGCCAGCAGTTTAAACAGGGGGGGGGACTATGGCTACACCTTC

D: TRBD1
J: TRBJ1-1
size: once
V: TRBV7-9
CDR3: CASSPHRGMYEEGAEAFF
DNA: TGTGCCAGCAGCCCCCACAGGGGAATGTACGAGGAGGGGGCTGAAGCTTTCTTT